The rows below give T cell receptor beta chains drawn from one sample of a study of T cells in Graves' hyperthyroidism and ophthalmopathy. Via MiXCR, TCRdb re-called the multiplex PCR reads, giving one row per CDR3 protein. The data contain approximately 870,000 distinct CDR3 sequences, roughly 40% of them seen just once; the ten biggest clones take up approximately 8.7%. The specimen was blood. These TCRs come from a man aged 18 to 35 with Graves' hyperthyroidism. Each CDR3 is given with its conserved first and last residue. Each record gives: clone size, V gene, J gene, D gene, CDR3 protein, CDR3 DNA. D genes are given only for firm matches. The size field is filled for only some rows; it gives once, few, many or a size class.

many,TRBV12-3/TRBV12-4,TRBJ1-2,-,CVWGSLFYGYTF,TGTGTTTGGGGGAGTCTGTTCTATGGCTACACCTTC
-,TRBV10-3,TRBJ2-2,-,CASSGTSPNTGELFF,TGTGCCAGCAGTGGAACTAGCCCGAACACCGGGGAGCTGTTTTTT
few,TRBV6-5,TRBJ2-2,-,CASSYKWGRRDTGELFF,TGTGCCAGCAGTTACAAGTGGGGACGGCGAGACACCGGGGAGCTGTTTTTT
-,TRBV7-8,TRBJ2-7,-,CASSLIDGPYEQYF,TGTGCCAGCAGCTTGATAGACGGACCCTACGAGCAGTACTTC
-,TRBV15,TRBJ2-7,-,CATSRDEQYF,TGTGCCACCTCTAGGGACGAGCAGTACTTC
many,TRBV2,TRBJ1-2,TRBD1,CASSSGQGYYGYTF,TGTGCCAGCAGTTCGGGACAGGGTTACTATGGCTACACCTTC
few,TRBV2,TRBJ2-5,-,CASSLRQRAQETQYF,TGTGCCAGCAGCCTACGGCAGCGAGCGCAAGAGACCCAGTACTTC
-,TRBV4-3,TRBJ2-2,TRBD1,CASSQRTGQSTGELFF,TGCGCCAGCAGCCAACGGACAGGGCAAAGCACCGGGGAGCTGTTTTTT
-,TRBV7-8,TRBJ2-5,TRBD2,CASSLDSGGLRETQYF,TGTGCCAGCAGCTTAGATTCGGGGGGACTGAGAGAGACCCAGTACTTC
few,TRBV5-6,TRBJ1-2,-,CASSNPTGDYGYTF,TGTGCCAGCAGCAACCCGACAGGCGACTATGGCTACACCTTC
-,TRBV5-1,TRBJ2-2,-,CASSGDSTGELFF,TGCGCCAGCAGCGGTGACAGTACCGGGGAGCTGTTTTTT
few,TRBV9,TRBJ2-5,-,CASSAGGGAQETQYF,TGTGCCAGCAGCGCTGGCGGCGGGGCTCAAGAGACCCAGTACTTC
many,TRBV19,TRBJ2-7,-,CASTVLYEQYF,TGTGCCAGTACGGTTCTCTACGAGCAGTACTTC
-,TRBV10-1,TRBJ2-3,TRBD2,CASSDGGGALPDTQYF,TGCGCCAGCAGTGATGGCGGGGGGGCCTTGCCAGATACGCAGTATTTT
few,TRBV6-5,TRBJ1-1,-,CASRSFGGGRRAFF,TGTGCCAGCAGATCCTTCGGGGGGGGCCGTCGAGCTTTCTTT
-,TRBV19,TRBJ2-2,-,CASSLADNTGELFF,TGTGCCAGTAGTTTGGCGGACAACACCGGGGAGCTGTTTTTT
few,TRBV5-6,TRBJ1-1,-,CASSLERRENTEAFF,TGTGCCAGCAGCTTGGAGCGCAGGGAGAACACTGAAGCTTTCTTT
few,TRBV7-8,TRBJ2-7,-,CASSLTGKGSYEQYF,TGTGCCAGCAGCTTAACCGGGAAGGGGTCCTACGAGCAGTACTTC
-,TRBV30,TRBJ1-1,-,CACSPTVNTEAFF,TGTGCCTGCAGTCCGACGGTGAACACTGAAGCTTTCTTT
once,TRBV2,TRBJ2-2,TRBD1,CASSPNSGQGTGELFF,TGTGCCAGCAGCCCAAATTCGGGACAGGGCACCGGGGAGCTGTTTTTT
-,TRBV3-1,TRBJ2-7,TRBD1,CASSQGGTGHYEQYF,TGTGCCAGCAGCCAAGGCGGGACAGGCCACTACGAGCAGTACTTC
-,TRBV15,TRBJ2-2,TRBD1,CATSSGTVGFVTGELFF,TGTGCCACCAGCAGCGGGACAGTGGGGTTTGTCACCGGGGAGCTGTTTTTT
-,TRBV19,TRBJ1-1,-,CASSILGLGGSTEAFF,TGTGCCAGTAGTATACTGGGATTGGGAGGAAGCACTGAAGCTTTCTTT
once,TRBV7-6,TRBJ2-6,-,CASSLVRGGNVLTF,TGTGCCAGCAGCTTAGTGAGGGGGGGCAACGTCCTGACTTTC
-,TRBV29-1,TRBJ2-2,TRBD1,CSLAGTGIGELFF,TGCAGCTTGGCCGGGACAGGGATCGGGGAGCTGTTTTTT
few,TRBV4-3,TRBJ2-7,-,CASSLMGRRGSYEQYF,TGCGCCAGCAGCCTCATGGGACGTCGCGGGTCCTACGAGCAGTACTTC
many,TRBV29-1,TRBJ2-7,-,CSVEVSGLAYEQYF,TGCAGCGTTGAAGTATCTGGGCTAGCCTACGAGCAGTACTTC
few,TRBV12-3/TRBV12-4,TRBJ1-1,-,CASTSRSGTVNTEAFF,TGTGCCAGCACCTCTCGATCCGGGACGGTGAACACTGAAGCTTTCTTT
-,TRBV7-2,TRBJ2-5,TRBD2,CASSWSGRTVEETQYF,TGTGCCAGCAGCTGGAGCGGGAGGACGGTGGAGGAGACCCAGTACTTC
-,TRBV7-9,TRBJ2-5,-,CASRRGGPGETQYF,TGTGCCAGCCGGAGGGGGGGGCCGGGGGAGACCCAGTACTTC
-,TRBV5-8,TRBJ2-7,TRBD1,CASSQGTGISYEQYF,TGTGCCAGCTCACAGGGGACAGGGATCTCCTACGAGCAGTACTTC
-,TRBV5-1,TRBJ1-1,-,CASSLGERNTEAFF,TGCGCCAGCAGCTTGGGGGAGAGGAACACTGAAGCTTTCTTT
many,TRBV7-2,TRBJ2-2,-,CAKGTGELFF,TGTGCCAAAGGGACAGGGGAGCTGTTTTTT
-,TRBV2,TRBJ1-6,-,CASSQEGVSPLHF,TGTGCCAGCAGCCAAGAAGGGGTTTCACCCCTCCACTTT
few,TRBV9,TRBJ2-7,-,CASSQEPSHEQYF,TGTGCCAGCAGCCAAGAACCTAGCCACGAGCAGTACTTC
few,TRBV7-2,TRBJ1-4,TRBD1,CASSAILPGQDNEKLFF,TGTGCCAGCAGCGCCATTCTTCCGGGACAGGATAATGAAAAACTGTTTTTT
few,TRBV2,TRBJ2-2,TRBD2,CASKPTSGRTGELFF,TGTGCCAGCAAGCCGACTAGCGGGAGAACCGGGGAGCTGTTTTTT
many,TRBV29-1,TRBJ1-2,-,CSVLGGVYGYTF,TGCAGCGTTTTGGGGGGCGTTTATGGCTACACCTTC
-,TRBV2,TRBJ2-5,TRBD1,CASFGQGETQYF,TGTGCCAGCTTTGGACAGGGAGAGACCCAGTACTTC
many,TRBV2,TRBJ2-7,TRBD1,CASQGQGDEQYF,TGTGCCAGTCAAGGACAGGGTGACGAGCAGTACTTC
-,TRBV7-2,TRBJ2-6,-,CASSPIGARVASSGANVLTF,TGTGCCAGCAGCCCCATCGGTGCCCGAGTTGCGAGCTCTGGGGCCAACGTCCTGACTTTC
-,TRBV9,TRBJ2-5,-,CASSVVGGDQETQYF,TGTGCCAGCAGCGTAGTTGGTGGCGACCAAGAGACCCAGTACTTC
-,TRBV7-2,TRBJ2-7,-,CASSSDNYEQYF,TGTGCCAGCAGTTCGGACAACTACGAGCAGTACTTC
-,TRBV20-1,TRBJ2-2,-,CSARDSRGRDTGELFF,TGCAGTGCTAGAGATTCGAGAGGGCGGGACACCGGGGAGCTGTTTTTT
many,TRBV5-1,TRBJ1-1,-,CASTSELKGSEAFF,TGCGCCAGCACCTCTGAACTTAAGGGATCCGAAGCTTTCTTT
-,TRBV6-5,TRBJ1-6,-,CASSDLGTLDSPLHF,TGTGCCAGCAGTGACTTAGGGACATTGGATTCACCCCTCCACTTT
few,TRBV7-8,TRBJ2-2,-,CASSPEVSRGGELFF,TGTGCCAGCAGCCCCGAGGTATCCAGGGGCGGGGAGCTGTTTTTT
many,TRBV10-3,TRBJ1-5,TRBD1,CATRQGDNQPQHF,TGTGCCACCAGACAGGGGGACAATCAGCCCCAGCATTTT
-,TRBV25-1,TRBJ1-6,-,CAQLGVYNSPLHF,TGTGCTCAGCTCGGGGTTTATAATTCACCCCTCCACTTT
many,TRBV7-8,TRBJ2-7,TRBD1,CASSYTGTGSSYEQYF,TGTGCCAGCAGCTACACCGGGACAGGGAGCTCCTACGAGCAGTACTTC
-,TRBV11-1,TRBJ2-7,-,CASSLIAGRHEQYF,TGTGCCAGCAGTTTAATCGCAGGGAGGCACGAGCAGTACTTC
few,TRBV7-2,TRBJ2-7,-,CASSLEASFPYEQYF,TGTGCCAGCAGCTTAGAAGCGTCATTTCCCTACGAGCAGTACTTC
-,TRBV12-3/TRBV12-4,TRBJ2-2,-,CASSPGSPRNTGELFF,TGTGCCAGCAGTCCGGGTTCTCCTAGAAACACCGGGGAGCTGTTTTTT
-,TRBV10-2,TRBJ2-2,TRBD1,CASTRGQGYTGELFF,TGCGCCAGCACTAGAGGACAGGGATATACCGGGGAGCTGTTTTTT
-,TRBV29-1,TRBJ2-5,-,CSLETQYF,TGCAGCCTCGAGACCCAGTACTTC
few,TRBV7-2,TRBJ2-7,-,CASSFDGPGRGRAYEQYF,TGTGCCAGCAGCTTTGACGGACCCGGACGGGGGCGCGCCTACGAGCAGTACTTC
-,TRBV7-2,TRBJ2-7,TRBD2,CASSLEASGRGYEQYF,TGTGCCAGCAGCTTAGAAGCGAGCGGGAGAGGGTACGAGCAGTACTTC
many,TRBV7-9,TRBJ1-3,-,CASNTRVSGNTIYF,TGTGCCAGCAACACCAGGGTCTCTGGAAACACCATATATTTT
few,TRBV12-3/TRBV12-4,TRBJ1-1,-,CASSFSMRTEAFF,TGTGCCAGCAGTTTCTCAATGAGGACTGAAGCTTTCTTT